A selection of T cell receptor beta chains follows, all from one sample in a study of control samples from healthy donors and cancer patients. Some clones are missing from TCRdb's copy, which holds only in-frame ones; the method was immunoSEQ multiplex PCR. Among 80,000 or so clones listed, 91% were seen once. The specimen sequenced was blood. These receptor sequences come from a man aged 45 to 65 in good health. CDR3s include the opening cysteine and the closing phenylalanine or tryptophan. Fields, in order: clone size, V gene, D gene, J gene, CDR3 DNA, CDR3 protein. The D gene is left open where the match is weak. The size field is filled for only some rows; it gives once, few, many or a size class.

size: once; V: TRBV24-1; D: .; J: TRBJ2-2; DNA: TGTGCCACCAGCTCGGGACTCAACACCGGGGAGCTGTTTTTT; CDR3: CATSSGLNTGELFF
size: .; V: TRBV7-9; D: TRBD1; J: TRBJ1-1; DNA: TGTGCCAGCAGCCCGCAGACAGGGGGAAATGCGGCTTTCTTT; CDR3: CASSPQTGGNAAFF
size: .; V: TRBV5-1; D: .; J: TRBJ1-1; DNA: TGCGCCAGCAGCTCGAGACCCTCCGGTGGGAACACTGAAGCTTTCTTT; CDR3: CASSSRPSGGNTEAFF
size: once; V: TRBV11-3; D: .; J: TRBJ2-3; DNA: TGTGCCAGCAGCTTGGAATACACAGATACGCAGTATTTT; CDR3: CASSLEYTDTQYF
size: .; V: TRBV7-2; D: TRBD1; J: TRBJ1-4; DNA: TGTGCCAGCAGCCCGGACAGGCTAAACCAGAGAAAACTGTTTTTT; CDR3: CASSPDRLNQRKLFF
size: .; V: TRBV7-2; D: TRBD1; J: TRBJ1-1; DNA: TGTGCCAGCAGCTCGACAGGGCAAGGTTACACTGAAGCTTTCTTT; CDR3: CASSSTGQGYTEAFF
size: .; V: TRBV12-5; D: .; J: TRBJ1-4; DNA: TGTGCTAGTGCCCTTCGAGGGGATGGTGAAAAACTGTTTTTT; CDR3: CASALRGDGEKLFF
size: once; V: TRBV3-1/TRBV3-2; D: TRBD2; J: TRBJ2-1; DNA: TGTGCCAGCAGCCAAGAGGACGGGGGGGCCGACAATGAGCAGTTCTTC; CDR3: CASSQEDGGADNEQFF
size: .; V: TRBV18; D: TRBD1; J: TRBJ1-5; DNA: TGTGCCAGCTCCACCAATCAGGGGGCGAATCAGCCCCAGCATTTT; CDR3: CASSTNQGANQPQHF
size: .; V: TRBV7-2; D: TRBD1; J: TRBJ1-5; DNA: TGTGCCAGCAGCCTAGGGGGCCAGAATCAGCCCCAGCATTTT; CDR3: CASSLGGQNQPQHF
size: .; V: TRBV19; D: TRBD1; J: TRBJ1-1; DNA: TGTGCCAGTAGTATTGGTGGGACAGCAGAGCCTGAAGCTTTCTTT; CDR3: CASSIGGTAEPEAFF
size: .; V: TRBV2; D: .; J: TRBJ1-3; DNA: TGTGCCAGCAGTGAAGGTCGCGGGGGAAACACCATATATTTT; CDR3: CASSEGRGGNTIYF
size: .; V: TRBV5-6; D: .; J: TRBJ2-7; DNA: TGTGCCAGCAGCTTGGCTCAGGGTAATAGGGAGCAGTACTTC; CDR3: CASSLAQGNREQYF
size: .; V: TRBV18; D: .; J: TRBJ2-3; DNA: TGTGCCAGCTCACCACCTAACGGGAGAGATACGCAGTATTTT; CDR3: CASSPPNGRDTQYF
size: .; V: TRBV5-8; D: .; J: TRBJ1-2; DNA: TGTGCCAGCAGGATCACAGGGCCCACAAAAATTTCGGGCTACACCTTC; CDR3: CASRITGPTKISGYTF
size: few; V: TRBV18; D: TRBD1; J: TRBJ1-2; DNA: TGTGCCAGCTCACCACGGGCCCCATCCCCGACAGGGGGCTATGGCTACACCTTC; CDR3: CASSPRAPSPTGGYGYTF